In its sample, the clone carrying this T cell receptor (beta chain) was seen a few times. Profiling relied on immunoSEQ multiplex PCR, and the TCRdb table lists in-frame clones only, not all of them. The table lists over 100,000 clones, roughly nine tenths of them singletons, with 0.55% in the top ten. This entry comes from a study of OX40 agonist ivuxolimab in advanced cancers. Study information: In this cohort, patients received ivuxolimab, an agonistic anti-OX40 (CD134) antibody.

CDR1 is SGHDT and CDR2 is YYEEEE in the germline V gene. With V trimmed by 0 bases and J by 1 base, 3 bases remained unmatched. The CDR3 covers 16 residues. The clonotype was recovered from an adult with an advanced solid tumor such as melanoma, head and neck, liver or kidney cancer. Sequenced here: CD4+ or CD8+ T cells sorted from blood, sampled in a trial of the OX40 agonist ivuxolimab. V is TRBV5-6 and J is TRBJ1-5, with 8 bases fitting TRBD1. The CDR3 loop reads CASSLGTGMSNQPQHF. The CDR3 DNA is TGTGCCAGCAGCTTGGGGACAGGGATGAGCAATCAGCCCCAGCATTTT.